The 25 T cell receptor beta chains in this list originate from one sample, sequenced in a study of blood T cell repertoires in COVID-19. Method: immunoSEQ multiplex PCR; TCRdb's copy keeps in-frame clones and lacks some. The data contain roughly 260,000 clones, over 80% of them seen just once; the ten biggest clones take up 1.2%. Sample: PBMCs or T cells enriched from blood (not recorded which). These receptors came from a human donor in a cohort exposed to, infected with or recovered from COVID-19 (not recorded which). The donor label of this sample is uncertain.

As DNA, the CDR3 is TGTGCCAGCAGGATGACGGGGACAGGTTCACCCCTCCACTTT. This codes for CASRMTGTGSPLHF. The chain uses TRBV6-5 and TRBJ1-6; TRBD1 agrees at 8 bases. The CDR3 contains 14 residues. CDR1 MNHEY and CDR2 SVGAGI come from the germline V gene. Trimming at V came to 6 bases and at J to 9 bases, leaving 7 bases not matched to a gene.

This chain uses TRBV19 with TRBJ1-5; D remains unclear. Trimming took off 6 bases at V and 0 bases at J, with 18 bases between the two ends. Germline V CDR1 and CDR2: LNHDA, SQIVND (reference sequence). The CDR3 loop spans 17 amino acids. The CDR3 is CASRKEIGLDSNQPQHF. For the CDR3, the DNA is TGTGCCAGTAGGAAGGAAATTGGGCTCGATAGCAATCAGCCCCAGCATTTT.

The chain joins TRBV6-6 to TRBJ1-3; D might be TRBD1 (6 bases). This CDR3 contains 17 residues. V was trimmed by 5 bases and J by 0 bases, leaving 17 bases between them. The germline CDR1 and CDR2 sequences are MNHNY and SVGAGI (reference sequence). The CDR3 loop reads CASSPKGVGTSGNTIYF. CDR3 coding DNA: TGTGCCAGCAGTCCCAAGGGGGTAGGGACCTCTGGAAACACCATATATTTT.

CDR3 sequence: CASSLAGQPHQETQYF. The CDR3 DNA reads as TGCGCCAGCAGCTTGGCCGGACAGCCCCACCAAGAGACCCAGTACTTC. This chain links TRBV5-1 with TRBJ2-5; possibly TRBD1 for D (6 bases). CDR3 length equals 16 residues. Per germline, CDR1 SGHRS and CDR2 YFSETQ. V gave up 0 bases and J gave up 0 bases, with 12 bases separating them.

This chain joins TRBV24-1 and TRBJ2-7; unclear D gene. Germline assignment: CDR1 KGHDR and CDR2 SFDVKD. The CDR3 extends over 13 amino acids. V lost 1 base, J lost 5 bases, and 8 bases lay in between. CDR3 in DNA: TGTGCCACCAGTGATTTCAGTACGAACGAGCAGTACTTC. This gives the protein CATSDFSTNEQYF.

Comments on this clone: An end of the junction differs from the germline gene, which may be a read error. The V gene is TRBV3-1 (or the pseudogene TRBV3-2), the J gene TRBJ1-1; TRBD1 might be the D (6 bases). Looked up from germline, CDR1 is LGHDT and CDR2 is YNNKEL (reference sequence). The CDR3 is 14 amino acids. The CDR3 coding sequence is TGTGCCAGCAGCGAAGACAGGTTGAACACTGAAGCTTTCTTT. Its protein product is CASSEDRLNTEAFF.

The gene calls are TRBV6-6 and TRBJ2-7, with 8 bases that match TRBD1. Trimming cost V 4 bases and J 3 bases; bases outside gene matches: 8. Germline V lookup: CDR1 MNHNY, CDR2 SVGAGI (reference sequence). The CDR3 is made up of 15 amino acids. In DNA form, the CDR3 reads TGTGCCAGCAGTTCCACCGACAGGGGAAGCTACGAGCAGTACTTC. Amino acid sequence: CASSSTDRGSYEQYF.

V is TRBV30 and J is TRBJ1-1; 7 positions match TRBD1. Germline CDR1 GTSNPN, CDR2 SVGIG (reference sequence). The V gene end was trimmed by 2 bases and the J gene end by 0 bases; junction bases not matched to a gene: 6. CDR3 length: 15 amino acids. CDR3 amino acids: CAWSPRQGMNTEAFF. CDR3 bases: TGTGCCTGGAGTCCGAGACAGGGAATGAACACTGAAGCTTTCTTT.

This clone was counted a single time. The chain combines TRBV19 with TRBJ1-1; the D gene is possibly TRBD1 (5 bases). Germline CDR1 and CDR2: LNHDA and SQIVND (reference sequence). Trimming removed 6 bases from V and 3 bases from J, with 14 bases in between. CDR3 length: 14 residues. CDR3: CASRVGGADTEAFF. The CDR3 region has the DNA TGTGCCAGTAGAGTTGGTGGGGCTGACACTGAAGCTTTCTTT.

The chain carries TRBV3-1 (or the pseudogene TRBV3-2) and TRBJ2-5, with 8 bases matching TRBD1. J lost 4 bases, V lost 4 bases, and 8 bases had no gene match. CDR3 length: 15 residues. Germline CDR1 reads LGHDT; CDR2 reads YNNKEL (reference sequence). The CDR3 sequence is CASSPRQGAGETQYF. CDR3 nucleotides: TGTGCCAGCAGCCCCCGGCAGGGGGCTGGAGAGACCCAGTACTTC.

The chain couples TRBV7-9 to TRBJ2-7, with 8 bases matching TRBD2. Per the germline V gene, CDR1 is SEHNR and CDR2 is FQNEAQ (reference sequence). The CDR3 spans 13 residues. The V and J ends lost 8 bases and 3 bases, in that order; junction bases with no gene match: 6. This CDR3 is CASRRGVHYEQYF. In nucleotides, the CDR3 is TGTGCCAGCCGGCGGGGGGTTCACTACGAGCAGTACTTC. Combining the CDR3 with reference TRBV7-9 and TRBJ2-7 gives the whole variable domain DTGVSQNPRHKITKRGQNVTFRCDPISEHNRLYWYRQTLGQGPEFLTYFQNEAQLEKSRLLSDRFSAERPKGSFSTLEIQRTEQGDSAMYLCASRRGVHYEQYFGPGTRLTVT.

The chain combines TRBV12-1 with TRBJ2-1; TRBD2 reflects the table's D call only, with no check against the DNA. TRBV12-1 is described as a pseudogene. The CDR3 spans 14 residues. CDR3 nucleotides: TGTGCCAGCACCGCGGGGGGAGAAAACAATGAGCAGTTCTTC. Amino acid sequence: CASTAGGENNEQFF.

This chain connects TRBV7-6 to TRBJ2-7; TRBD1 agrees at 10 bases. The CDR3 consists of 15 residues. Germline lookup yields CDR1 SGHVS and CDR2 FNYEAQ. V lost 4 bases, J lost 6 bases, and 9 bases stayed unmatched. CDR3 in amino acids: CASSSLEGTGVEQYF. The CDR3 nucleotides are TGTGCCAGCAGCTCCCTCGAAGGGACAGGGGTCGAGCAGTACTTC.

The rearrangement links TRBV11-2 to TRBJ2-1; D possibly corresponds to TRBD1 (5 bases). Germline lookup yields CDR1 SGHAT and CDR2 FQNNGV. Trimming removed 9 bases at V and 4 bases at J, with 10 bases between. This CDR3 has 12 amino acids. The CDR3 sequence is CASMTVYNEQFF. DNA of the CDR3: TGTGCCAGTATGACAGTTTACAATGAGCAGTTCTTC. Drawing the rest from reference TRBV11-2 and TRBJ2-1, the complete variable domain is EAGVAQSPRYKIIEKRQSVAFWCNPISGHATLYWYQQILGQGPKLLIQFQNNGVVDDSQLPKDRFSAERLKGVDSTLKIQPAKLEDSAVYLCASMTVYNEQFFGPGTRLTVL.

CDR3 DNA: TGTGCCATCAGTGAGTCACAGGGGGCGAGTGAAAAACTGTTTTTT. Translating gives CAISESQGASEKLFF. V gene TRBV10-3 combines with J gene TRBJ1-4, with 9 bases matching TRBD1. Germline values: CDR1 ENHRY, CDR2 SYGVKD. V lost 0 bases to trimming and J lost 7 bases; unmatched junction nucleotides: 3. This CDR3 has 15 amino acids.

The chain recombines TRBV19 with TRBJ1-6; 7 bases map to TRBD1. V gave up 6 bases and J gave up 4 bases; unmatched junction bases: 9. CDR3 length equals 16 residues. Per the germline V gene, CDR1 is LNHDA and CDR2 is SQIVND (reference sequence). The DNA for the CDR3 is TGTGCCAGTAGCCCAGGCGGACAGGATTATAATTCACCCCTCCACTTT. Translation: CASSPGGQDYNSPLHF.

The V gene is TRBV21-1, the J gene TRBJ1-3; the D call in the table, TRBD1, was not verified against the DNA. TRBV21-1 is given as a pseudogene. The CDR3 extends over 17 amino acids. The DNA for the CDR3 is TGTGCCAGCACCGAGAGGAGAGCAGGGGACTCTGGAAACACCATATATTTT. This sequence encodes CASTERRAGDSGNTIYF.

This rearrangement joins TRBV19 to TRBJ2-3, with D possibly TRBD1 on 6 matching bases. This CDR3 region has 13 residues. V lost 4 bases and J lost 7, with 12 bases in between. CDR1 LNHDA and CDR2 SQIVND come from the germline V gene (reference sequence). CDR3: CASSTGGANTQYF. CDR3 sequence (DNA): TGTGCCAGTAGTACTGGGGGCGCAAATACGCAGTATTTT.

J is TRBJ1-5 and V is TRBV12-5, with 7 bases that match TRBD1. CDR1 is LGHNT, CDR2 FRNRAP, per germline. The trim removed 5 bases at V and 1 base at J, leaving 2 bases unmatched. CDR3 length: 14 amino acids. CDR3 coding DNA: TGTGCTAGTGGTCGACAGGGAAGCAATCAGCCCCAGCATTTT. Its translation: CASGRQGSNQPQHF.

J is TRBJ2-2 and V is TRBV21-1; the DNA was not used to check the table's D call, TRBD1. TRBV21-1 is flagged as a pseudogene. CDR3 length equals 16 residues. CDR3 sequence reads: CASSLRDRRISGELFF. CDR3 coding DNA: TGTGCCAGCAGCCTCCGGGACAGGCGAATATCCGGGGAGCTGTTTTTT.

CDR3 nucleotide sequence: TGTGCCAGCAGCCGAGGACTAGCGGGGGGAGATACGCAGTATTTT. Amino acid sequence: CASSRGLAGGDTQYF. The gene calls are TRBV7-8 and TRBJ2-3, with 14 bases identical to TRBD2. The germline gives CDR1 SGHVS, CDR2 FQNEAQ. This CDR3 has 15 amino acids. J was trimmed by 5 bases and V by 5 bases; bases with no gene match: 3. Complete variable domain (other parts from reference TRBV7-8 and TRBJ2-3): GAGVSQSPRYKVAKRGQDVALRCDPISGHVSLFWYQQALGQGPEFLTYFQNEAQLDKSGLPSDRFFAERPEGSVSTLKIQRTQQEDSAVYLCASSRGLAGGDTQYFGPGTRLTVL.

J is TRBJ1-2 and V is TRBV6-6; 8 nucleotides line up with TRBD1. J gave up 8 bases and V 2 bases, and 7 bases lay outside the gene matches. The CDR3 is 14 residues long. The V gene's germline CDR1 is MNHNY and CDR2 SVGAGI (reference sequence). The CDR3: CASSYRQGAVGYTF. The CDR3 DNA sequence: TGTGCCAGCAGTTACCGGCAGGGGGCGGTCGGCTACACCTTC.

The chain links TRBV6-2 or TRBV6-3 to TRBJ2-7; the D gene is possibly TRBD2 (6 bases). Germline CDR1 is MNHEY and CDR2 is SVGEGT. V shed 2 bases and J shed 2 bases, with 16 bases lying between them. The CDR3 covers 16 residues. The CDR3 sequence: CASSYRGGAETYEQYF. The CDR3, as DNA: TGTGCCAGCAGTTACCGCGGAGGGGCGGAGACCTACGAGCAGTACTTC.

For the CDR3, the DNA is TGTGCCAGCAGTTACGCAGGGCGGACTGAAGCTTTCTTT. Translated, it gives CASSYAGRTEAFF. The chain couples TRBV6-5 to TRBJ1-1; D might be TRBD1 (5 bases). V gave up 2 bases and J gave up 5 bases, with 9 bases separating them. CDR1 and CDR2 (germline): MNHEY, SVGAGI. CDR3 length: 13 amino acids.

The V call is TRBV5-4, the J call TRBJ1-2, with TRBD1 as a possible D gene (5 bases). V lost 8 bases to trimming and J lost 6 bases, with 11 bases between them. The CDR3 is made up of 11 amino acids. Germline values: CDR1 SGHNT, CDR2 YYREEE (reference sequence). The CDR3 protein is CARGGGDGYTF. CDR3 DNA sequence: TGTGCCAGAGGCGGGGGGGATGGCTACACCTTC.